This T cell receptor beta chain was sequenced for a study of cytomegalovirus exposure and HLA in healthy donors. Whole-study results and caveats: CMV serostatus was the only recorded immune exposure for donors. An Asian-associated ancestry cluster reportedly showed fewer N-insertions than the approximately 700-donor mean in a later analysis.

Nominally healthy donors provided the samples, though records likely missed some immune exposures. A word on this clone: Antigen specificity is unknown.

The study ran its PCR with 60 Vbeta and 13 Jbeta primers. Original handling: Later analysis identified 88 million or so unique TCR beta chains, about 10 million shared. TCRdb keeps only in-frame clones here, not all; method: immunoSEQ multiplex PCR. V and J calls plus clone size are reproduced from that table; the DNA served to infer D and trimming. The repertoire holds about 150,000 clones, with around 80% as singletons. V was trimmed by 4 bases and J by 6 bases, leaving 21 bases between them. CDR1 SEHNR and CDR2 FQNEAQ come from the germline V gene (reference sequence). The CDR3 is 17 residues long.

Sequencing was carried out using PBMCs. The sequence was obtained from a woman between 35 and 50 years old in good health and CMV-seropositive. This chain uses TRBV7-9 with TRBJ1-4; D ambiguous. This CDR3 reads CASSYRTDGRHDEKLFF. CDR3 bases: TGTGCCAGCAGCTACCGGACTGATGGTAGACATGATGAAAAACTGTTTTTT. Looking up the rest from reference TRBV7-9 and TRBJ1-4 gives the full variable domain: DTGVSQNPRHKITKRGQNVTFRCDPISEHNRLYWYRQTLGQGPEFLTYFQNEAQLEKSRLLSDRFSAERPKGSFSTLEIQRTEQGDSAMYLCASSYRTDGRHDEKLFFGSGTQLSVL.